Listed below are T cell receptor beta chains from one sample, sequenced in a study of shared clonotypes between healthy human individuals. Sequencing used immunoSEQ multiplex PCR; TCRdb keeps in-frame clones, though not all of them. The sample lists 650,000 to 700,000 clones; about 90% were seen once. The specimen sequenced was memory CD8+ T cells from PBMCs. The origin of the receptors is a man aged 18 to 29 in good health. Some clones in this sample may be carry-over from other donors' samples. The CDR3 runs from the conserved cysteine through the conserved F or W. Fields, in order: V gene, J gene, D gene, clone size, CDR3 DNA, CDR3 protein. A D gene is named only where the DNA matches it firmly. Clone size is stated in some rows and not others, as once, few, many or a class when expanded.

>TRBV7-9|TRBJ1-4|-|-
TGTGCCAGCAGCTTAGGTCAGAGGGCGCCTGATGAAAAACTGTTTTTT
CASSLGQRAPDEKLFF
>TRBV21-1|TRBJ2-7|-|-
TGTGCCAGCAGCACTACAGGTTGGGAGCAGTACTTC
CASSTTGWEQYF
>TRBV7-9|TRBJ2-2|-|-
TGTGCCAGCAGCCGAGGGACGGGGACCGGGGAGCTGTTTTTT
CASSRGTGTGELFF
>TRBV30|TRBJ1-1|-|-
TGTGCCTGGAGTGTTACAGTCAACACTGAAGCTTTCTTT
CAWSVTVNTEAFF
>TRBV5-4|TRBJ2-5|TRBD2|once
TGTGCCAGCAGCTTGGAGGTAGGACTAGTCCCTGGGCCACAAGAGACCCAGTACTTC
CASSLEVGLVPGPQETQYF
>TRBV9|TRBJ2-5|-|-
TGTGCCAGCAGCGTAGAAGGCGGGTCCCAAGAGACCCAGTACTTC
CASSVEGGSQETQYF
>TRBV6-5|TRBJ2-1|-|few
TGTGCCAGCAGCTACACTCGGGCCGCCAATGAGCAGTTCTTC
CASSYTRAANEQFF
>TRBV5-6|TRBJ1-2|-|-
TGTGCCAGCAGCTTGGCCGGAGGGGGCTACACCTTC
CASSLAGGGYTF
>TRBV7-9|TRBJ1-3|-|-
TGTGCCAGCAGCTTAGCCCTACAGGGAGAATTACGAAACACCATATATTTT
CASSLALQGELRNTIYF
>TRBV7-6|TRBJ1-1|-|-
TGTGCCAGCAGCTTAGTCATCCGGGCGAACACTGAAGCTTTCTTT
CASSLVIRANTEAFF
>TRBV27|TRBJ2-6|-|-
TGTGCCAGCAGTCCTATTGACAGGACCCTATCTGGGGCCAACGTCCTGACTTTC
CASSPIDRTLSGANVLTF
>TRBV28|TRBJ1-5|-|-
TGTGCCAGCAGTTCATCGACAGGCCGAAATCAGCCCCAGCATTTT
CASSSSTGRNQPQHF
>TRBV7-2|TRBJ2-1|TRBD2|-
TGTGCCAGCAGCTTACGGCGGGAGATTTTCGATGAGCAGTTCTTC
CASSLRREIFDEQFF
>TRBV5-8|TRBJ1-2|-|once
TGTGCCAGCAGCTTGGCCACGGTCCTCTATGGCTACACCTTC
CASSLATVLYGYTF
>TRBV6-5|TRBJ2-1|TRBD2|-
TGTGCCAGCAGACTAGCGTCCTCGACGGGCAATGAGCAGTTCTTC
CASRLASSTGNEQFF
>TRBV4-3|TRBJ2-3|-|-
TGCGCCAGCAGCCAAGACAGGGTACGCCCCGGGAAAATCACAGATACGCAGTATTTT
CASSQDRVRPGKITDTQYF
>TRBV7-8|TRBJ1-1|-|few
TGTGCCAGCAGCCCCCACCGGGTGCTTTCCCACACTGAAGCTTTCTTT
CASSPHRVLSHTEAFF